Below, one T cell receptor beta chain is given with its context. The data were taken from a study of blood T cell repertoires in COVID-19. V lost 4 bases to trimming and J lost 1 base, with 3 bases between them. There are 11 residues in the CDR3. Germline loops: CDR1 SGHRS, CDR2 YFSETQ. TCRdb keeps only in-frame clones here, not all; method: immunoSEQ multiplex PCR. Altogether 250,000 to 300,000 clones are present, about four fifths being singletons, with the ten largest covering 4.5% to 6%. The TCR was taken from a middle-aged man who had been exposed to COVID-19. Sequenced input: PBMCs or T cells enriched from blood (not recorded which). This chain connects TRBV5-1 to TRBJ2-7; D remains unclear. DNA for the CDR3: TGCGCCAGCAGCCCTTCCTACGAGCAGTACTTC. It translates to CASSPSYEQYF.